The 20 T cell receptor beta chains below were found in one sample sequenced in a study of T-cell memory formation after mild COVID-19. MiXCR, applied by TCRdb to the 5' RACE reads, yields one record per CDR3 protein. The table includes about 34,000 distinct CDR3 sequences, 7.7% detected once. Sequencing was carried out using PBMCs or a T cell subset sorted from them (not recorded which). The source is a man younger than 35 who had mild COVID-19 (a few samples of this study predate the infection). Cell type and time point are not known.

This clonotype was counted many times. In DNA, the CDR3 is TGTGCCAGCAGCTCGCGCGGGGGTTGGTACGAGCAGTACTTC. Protein: CASSSRGGWYEQYF. This rearrangement joins TRBV7-2 to TRBJ2-7, with 7 bases identical to TRBD2. There are 14 residues in the CDR3. In germline, CDR1 is SGHTA, CDR2 FQGNSA. V lost 4 bases and J lost 4; bases outside the gene matches: 7.

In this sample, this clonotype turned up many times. CDR3 residues: CASSQQPSPVPDTQYF. The CDR3 nucleotides read TGCGCCAGCAGCCAACAGCCTAGCCCAGTCCCAGATACGCAGTATTTT. This chain joins TRBV4-3 and TRBJ2-3; possibly TRBD2 for D (5 bases). This CDR3 is built from 16 residues. Trimming removed 2 bases from V and 4 bases from J, with 16 bases in between. CDR1 and CDR2 (germline): LGHNA, YSLEER.

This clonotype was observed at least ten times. This CDR3 is CASSQPKGQGTGELFF. The CDR3 DNA is TGTGCCAGCAGTCAACCTAAGGGACAGGGGACCGGGGAGCTGTTTTTT. The J gene is TRBJ2-2, the V gene TRBV7-3, with TRBD1 identical over 10 bases. Germline CDR1 reads SGHTA; CDR2 reads FQGTGA. The CDR3 consists of 16 residues. V lost 6 bases, J lost 5 bases, and 9 bases stayed unmatched.

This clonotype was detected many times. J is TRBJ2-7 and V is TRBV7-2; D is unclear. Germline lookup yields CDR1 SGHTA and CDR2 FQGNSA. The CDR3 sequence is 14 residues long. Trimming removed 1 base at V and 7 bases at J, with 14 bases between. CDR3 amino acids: CASSLGAGPWEQYV. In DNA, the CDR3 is TGTGCCAGCAGCTTAGGGGCAGGTCCTTGGGAGCAGTACGTC.

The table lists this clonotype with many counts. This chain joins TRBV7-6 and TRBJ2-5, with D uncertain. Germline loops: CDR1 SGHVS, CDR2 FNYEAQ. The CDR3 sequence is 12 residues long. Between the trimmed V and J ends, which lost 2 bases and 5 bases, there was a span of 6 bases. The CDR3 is CASSLSGETQYF. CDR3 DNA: TGTGCCAGCAGCTTATCTGGCGAGACCCAGTACTTC.

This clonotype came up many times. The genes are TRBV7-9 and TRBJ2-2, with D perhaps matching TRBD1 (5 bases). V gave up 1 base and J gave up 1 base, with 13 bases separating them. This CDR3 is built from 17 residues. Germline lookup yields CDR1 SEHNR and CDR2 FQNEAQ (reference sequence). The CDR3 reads CASSLEVGQGNTGELFF. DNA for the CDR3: TGTGCCAGCAGCTTAGAGGTTGGGCAGGGGAACACCGGGGAGCTGTTTTTT.

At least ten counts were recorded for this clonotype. In DNA, the CDR3 is TGTGCCAGCAGCTTAGGGACACCAAACACTGAAGCTTTCTTT. Amino acids: CASSLGTPNTEAFF. The gene calls are TRBV7-9 and TRBJ1-1; the D gene is possibly TRBD1 (5 bases). Trimming cost V 1 base and J 2 bases, with 8 bases left between them. The CDR3 covers 14 residues. Germline V CDR1 and CDR2: SEHNR, FQNEAQ (reference sequence). The full variable domain, completed using reference TRBV7-9 and TRBJ1-1, is DTGVSQNPRHKITKRGQNVTFRCDPISEHNRLYWYRQTLGQGPEFLTYFQNEAQLEKSRLLSDRFSAERPKGSFSTLEIQRTEQGDSAMYLCASSLGTPNTEAFFGQGTRLTVV.

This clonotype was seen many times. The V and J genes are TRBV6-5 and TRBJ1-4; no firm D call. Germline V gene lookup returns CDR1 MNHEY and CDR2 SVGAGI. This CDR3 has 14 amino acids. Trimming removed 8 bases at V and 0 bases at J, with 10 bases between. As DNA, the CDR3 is TGTGCCAGCCGTTCAGAAACAACTAATGAAAAACTGTTTTTT. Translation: CASRSETTNEKLFF.

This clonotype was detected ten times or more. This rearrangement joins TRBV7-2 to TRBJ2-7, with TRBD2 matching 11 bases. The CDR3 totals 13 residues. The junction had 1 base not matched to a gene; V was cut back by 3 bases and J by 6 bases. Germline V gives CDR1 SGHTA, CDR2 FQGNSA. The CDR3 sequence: CASSFLAGGEQYV. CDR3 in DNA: TGTGCCAGCAGCTTCCTAGCGGGGGGCGAGCAGTACGTC.

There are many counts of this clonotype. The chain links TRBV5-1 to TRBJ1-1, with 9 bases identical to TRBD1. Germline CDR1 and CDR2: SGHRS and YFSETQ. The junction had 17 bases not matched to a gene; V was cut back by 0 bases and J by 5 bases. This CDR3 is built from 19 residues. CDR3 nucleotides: TGCGCCAGCAGCTTGGGGGTTATCAGTGCCGGGACAGGGAGGACTGAAGCTTTCTTT. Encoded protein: CASSLGVISAGTGRTEAFF.

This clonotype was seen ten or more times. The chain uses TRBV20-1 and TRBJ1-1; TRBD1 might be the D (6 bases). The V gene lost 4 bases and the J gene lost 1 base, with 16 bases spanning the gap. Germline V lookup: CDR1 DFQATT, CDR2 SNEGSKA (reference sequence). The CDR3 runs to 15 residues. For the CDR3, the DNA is TGCAGTGCTATGGAACAGGGTAGAGGGAACACTGAAGCTTTCTTT. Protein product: CSAMEQGRGNTEAFF.

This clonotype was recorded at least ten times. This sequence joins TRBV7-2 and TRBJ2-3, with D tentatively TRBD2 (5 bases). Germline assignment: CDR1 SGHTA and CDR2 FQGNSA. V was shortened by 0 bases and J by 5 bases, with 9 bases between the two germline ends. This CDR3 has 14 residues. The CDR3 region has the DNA TGTGCCAGCAGCTTAGCGCCCGCGGGAGATACGCAGTATTTT. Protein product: CASSLAPAGDTQYF.

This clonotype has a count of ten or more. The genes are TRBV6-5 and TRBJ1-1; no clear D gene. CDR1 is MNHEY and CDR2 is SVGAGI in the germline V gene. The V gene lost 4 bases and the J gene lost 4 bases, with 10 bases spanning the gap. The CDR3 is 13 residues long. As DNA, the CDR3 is TGTGCCAGCAGTTTCGGGATGGGCACTGAAGCTTTCTTT. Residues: CASSFGMGTEAFF.

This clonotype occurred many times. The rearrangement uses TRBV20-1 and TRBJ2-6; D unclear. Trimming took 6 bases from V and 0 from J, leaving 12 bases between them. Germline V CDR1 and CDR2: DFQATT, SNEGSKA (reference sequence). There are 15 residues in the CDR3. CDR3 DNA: TGCAGTGCCCAGGTCCACCACTCTGGGGCCAACGTCCTGACTTTC. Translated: CSAQVHHSGANVLTF.

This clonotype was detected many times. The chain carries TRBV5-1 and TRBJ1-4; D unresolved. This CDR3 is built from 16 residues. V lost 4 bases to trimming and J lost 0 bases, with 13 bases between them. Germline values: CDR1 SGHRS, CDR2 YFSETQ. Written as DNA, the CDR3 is TGCGCCAGCAGCCCTGCGTTCCTTGCAACTAATGAAAAACTGTTTTTT. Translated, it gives CASSPAFLATNEKLFF.

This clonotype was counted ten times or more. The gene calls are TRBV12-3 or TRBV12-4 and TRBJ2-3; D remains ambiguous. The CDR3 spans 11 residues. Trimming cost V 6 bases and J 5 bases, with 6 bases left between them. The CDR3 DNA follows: TGTGCCAGCAGCTCGGGAGATACGCAGTATTTT. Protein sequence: CASSSGDTQYF.

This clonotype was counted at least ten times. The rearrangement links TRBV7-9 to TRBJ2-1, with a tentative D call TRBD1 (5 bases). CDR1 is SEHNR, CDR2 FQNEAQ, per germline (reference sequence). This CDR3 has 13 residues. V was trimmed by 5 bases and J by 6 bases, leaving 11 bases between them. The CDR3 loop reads CASSRDSSNEQFF. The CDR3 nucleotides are TGTGCCAGCAGCCGAGACAGTAGCAATGAGCAGTTCTTC.

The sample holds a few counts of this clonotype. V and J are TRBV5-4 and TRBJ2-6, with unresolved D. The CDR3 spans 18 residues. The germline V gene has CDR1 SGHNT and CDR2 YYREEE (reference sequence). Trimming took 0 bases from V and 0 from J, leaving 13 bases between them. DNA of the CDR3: TGTGCCAGCAGCTTGGATGTAGCCTTTCCCTCTGGGGCCAACGTCCTGACTTTC. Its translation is CASSLDVAFPSGANVLTF.

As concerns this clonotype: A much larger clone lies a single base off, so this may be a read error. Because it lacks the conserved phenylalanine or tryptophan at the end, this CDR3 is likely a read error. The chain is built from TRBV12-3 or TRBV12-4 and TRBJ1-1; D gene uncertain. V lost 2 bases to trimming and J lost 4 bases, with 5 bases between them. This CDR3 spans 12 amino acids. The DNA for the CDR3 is TGTGCCAGCAGTTTAATGAGCACTGAAGCTTTCTCT. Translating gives CASSLMSTEAFS.

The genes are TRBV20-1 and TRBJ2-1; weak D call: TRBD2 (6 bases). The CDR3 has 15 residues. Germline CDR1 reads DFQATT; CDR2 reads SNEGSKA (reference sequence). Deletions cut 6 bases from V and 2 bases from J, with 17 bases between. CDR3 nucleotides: TGCAGTGCCGGGGGTGTCAGGTCAGCCTACAATGAGCAGTTCTTC. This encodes CSAGGVRSAYNEQFF.